Following are 17 T cell receptor beta chains from one sample sequenced in a study of T cell responses to AZD1222 COVID-19 vaccine. The repertoire was sequenced with immunoSEQ multiplex PCR; TCRdb's copy has only in-frame clones and lacks some. The data show more than 150,000 clones, 85% to 95% seen once. The sample consisted of peripheral blood, taken 28 days after the second AZD1222 dose. The receptors derive from an adult who received the AZD1222 COVID-19 vaccine.

The rearrangement uses TRBV28 and TRBJ1-1; 8 bases line up with TRBD1. The germline V gene has CDR1 MDHEN and CDR2 SYDVKM. The CDR3 consists of 16 residues. Unmatched junction bases numbered 9, after V lost 6 bases and J lost 0 bases. CDR3 sequence reads: CASRTRQGPVNTEAFF. DNA of the CDR3: TGTGCCAGCAGGACTCGACAGGGGCCTGTGAACACTGAAGCTTTCTTT.

This clone has only one observation. The V and J genes are TRBV28 and TRBJ1-1; D gene unclear. Trimming left V 3 bases short and J 4 bases short, with 15 bases between. Looked up from germline, CDR1 is MDHEN and CDR2 is SYDVKM. The CDR3 is 15 residues long. For the CDR3, the DNA is TGTGCCAGCAGTTTTGGGATAGGCGAGGGCACTGAAGCTTTCTTT. This gives the protein CASSFGIGEGTEAFF.

This clone was seen a few times. The chain carries TRBV4-3 and TRBJ2-3; a possible D gene is TRBD1 (6 bases). Trimming shortened V by 3 bases and J by 6 bases, and 10 bases separated the two germline ends. CDR3 length: 13 amino acids. Germline loops: CDR1 LGHNA, CDR2 YSLEER. This chain's CDR3 is CASSQNRVDTQYF. The CDR3 bases are TGCGCCAGCAGCCAGAACAGGGTGGATACGCAGTATTTT.

The J gene is TRBJ2-1, the V gene TRBV19, with D maybe TRBD2 (6 bases). Germline lookup yields CDR1 LNHDA and CDR2 SQIVND (reference sequence). Deletions cut 7 bases from V and 10 bases from J, with 23 bases between. This CDR3 is built from 15 residues. The CDR3 DNA reads as TGTGCCAGTATGAGTCCGGGGACTTTAGGGGAAGAGCAGTTCTTC. It specifies CASMSPGTLGEEQFF.

Comment on this clone: Different DNA sequences within this sample yield the same CDR3. The chain combines TRBV28 with TRBJ1-1; D is perhaps TRBD1 (6 bases). The length of the CDR3 is 13 residues. Germline V gene sequence: CDR1 MDHEN, CDR2 SYDVKM. The V and J ends lost 3 bases and 5 bases respectively, with 10 bases between them. The CDR3 coding sequence is TGTGCCAGCAGTTTTTCAGGGGCAACTGAAGCTTTCTTT. It translates to CASSFSGATEAFF.

This rearrangement joins TRBV7-9 to TRBJ2-2; D unresolved. Germline V gene sequence: CDR1 SEHNR, CDR2 FQNEAQ (reference sequence). CDR3 length equals 11 residues. Trimming cost V 5 bases and J 9 bases, with 7 bases left between them. The CDR3 sequence: CASSPAWELFF. DNA for the CDR3: TGTGCCAGCAGCCCTGCCTGGGAGCTGTTTTTT.

The rearrangement uses TRBV7-9 and TRBJ1-2, with 7 bases aligning to TRBD1. The trim removed 4 bases at V and 4 bases at J, leaving 6 bases unmatched. CDR1 is SEHNR and CDR2 is FQNEAQ in the germline V gene (reference sequence). This CDR3 comprises 14 residues. The CDR3 protein is CASSSAGGAYGYTF. As DNA, the CDR3 is TGTGCCAGCAGCTCCGCAGGGGGTGCCTATGGCTACACCTTC.

The chain carries TRBV7-8 and TRBJ1-6; no firm D call. The length of the CDR3 is 14 residues. Germline V gene sequence: CDR1 SGHVS, CDR2 FQNEAQ. The germline V and J ends were trimmed by 2 bases and 10 bases, with 12 bases remaining between them. The CDR3 DNA sequence: TGTGCCAGCAGCTTATGGGGAGAGAGGTCACCCCTCCACTTT. Its protein is CASSLWGERSPLHF. Complete variable domain (other parts from reference TRBV7-8 and TRBJ1-6): GAGVSQSPRYKVAKRGQDVALRCDPISGHVSLFWYQQALGQGPEFLTYFQNEAQLDKSGLPSDRFFAERPEGSVSTLKIQRTQQEDSAVYLCASSLWGERSPLHFGNGTRLTVT.

This chain joins TRBV7-9 and TRBJ1-1; D call uncertain. The CDR3 length is 17 residues. Germline-derived CDR1 and CDR2 are SEHNR and FQNEAQ (reference sequence). Trimming removed 5 bases at V and 1 base at J, with 20 bases between. In DNA form, the CDR3 reads TGTGCCAGCAGCCCACGGGGAGAAATTCCGTCGAACACTGAAGCTTTCTTT. It translates to CASSPRGEIPSNTEAFF.

The gene calls are TRBV7-8 and TRBJ2-3; D is unclear. Germline values: CDR1 SGHVS, CDR2 FQNEAQ. Deletions cut 2 bases from V and 1 base from J, with 10 bases between. The CDR3 is made up of 15 amino acids. The CDR3 here is CASSLSGPGTDTQYF. The DNA of the CDR3 is TGTGCCAGCAGCTTATCCGGTCCTGGCACAGATACGCAGTATTTT.

V is TRBV4-3 and J is TRBJ2-1, with a possible D match to TRBD2 (6 bases). CDR1 is LGHNA and CDR2 is YSLEER in the germline V gene. V dropped 0 bases and J dropped 6 bases, with 12 bases sitting between them. The CDR3 has 15 amino acids. The CDR3 region is CASSQEEGMVNEQFF. The CDR3 DNA follows: TGCGCCAGCAGCCAAGAGGAGGGAATGGTCAATGAGCAGTTCTTC.

The V gene is TRBV5-4, the J gene TRBJ2-6; D ambiguous. The length of the CDR3 is 17 residues. Germline values: CDR1 SGHNT, CDR2 YYREEE (reference sequence). Trimming removed 6 bases at V and 0 bases at J, with 16 bases between. The CDR3 DNA follows: TGTGCCAGCACCCTTACAAGCTCAGGCTCTGGGGCCAACGTCCTGACTTTC. Amino acids: CASTLTSSGSGANVLTF.

The rearrangement joins TRBV2 to TRBJ1-5, with TRBD1 identical over 8 bases. In germline, CDR1 is SNHLY, CDR2 FYNNEI. Trimming cost V 5 bases and J 0 bases; bases outside gene matches: 3. The CDR3 has 15 amino acids. The CDR3 DNA sequence: TGTGCCAGCAGTACGGACAGGGTTAGCAATCAGCCCCAGCATTTT. Its translation is CASSTDRVSNQPQHF. The whole variable domain, remainder taken from reference TRBV2 and TRBJ1-5, is EPEVTQTPSHQVTQMGQEVILRCVPISNHLYFYWYRQILGQKVEFLVSFYNNEISEKSEIFDDQFSVERPDGSNFTLKIRSTKLEDSAMYFCASSTDRVSNQPQHFGDGTRLSIL.

This chain links TRBV6-6 with TRBJ2-3; 11 nucleotides align to TRBD2. The germline V gene has CDR1 MNHNY and CDR2 SVGAGI (reference sequence). There are 16 residues in the CDR3. The trim removed 6 bases at V and 3 bases at J, leaving 8 bases unmatched. The CDR3 spells CASSFTGTSGTDTQYF. CDR3 sequence (DNA): TGTGCCAGCAGCTTTACCGGGACTAGCGGAACAGATACGCAGTATTTT.

This chain connects TRBV19 to TRBJ2-7; 9 bases map to TRBD1. Losses at the gene ends were 3 bases for V and 4 bases for J; bases not matched to a gene: 7. This CDR3 contains 15 residues. The germline CDR1 and CDR2 sequences are LNHDA and SQIVND (reference sequence). This CDR3 reads CASSMAGTGLYEQYF. The DNA for the CDR3 is TGTGCCAGTAGTATGGCCGGGACAGGGTTATACGAGCAGTACTTC.

V is TRBV9 and J is TRBJ2-1, with D possibly called TRBD1 or TRBD2 (5 bases each). V was clipped by 0 bases and J by 0 bases, with 16 bases between them. The CDR3 sequence is 18 residues long. Germline-derived CDR1 and CDR2 are SGDLS and YYNGEE. As DNA, the CDR3 is TGTGCCAGCAGCGTAGGGGGAGTTGGGCAGGGCTCCTACAATGAGCAGTTCTTC. It encodes CASSVGGVGQGSYNEQFF.

This CDR3 is CASSPGEVTLHF. The DNA for the CDR3 is TGTGCCAGCAGCCCAGGGGAGGTCACCCTCCACTTT. The chain couples TRBV7-9 to TRBJ1-6; weak D call: TRBD1 (6 bases). Trimming stripped 5 bases from V and 14 bases from J, with 13 bases between. The germline gives CDR1 SEHNR, CDR2 FQNEAQ (reference sequence). CDR3 length: 12 amino acids.